This record covers a single TCR beta chain. Clones were read by immunoSEQ multiplex PCR, and TCRdb kept only the in-frame ones, dropping some. The sample carries more than 2 million clones, 85% to 95% recorded once. This record belongs to a study of shared clonotypes between healthy human individuals. The CDR3 extends over 13 amino acids. Germline loops: CDR1 SQVTM, CDR2 ANQGSEA. V was pared by 4 bases and J by 2 bases, with 10 bases between. Healthy adults negative for HIV, lacking recent acute infections or vaccinations, served as donors. Negatively enriched CD4+ T cells were divided by CD45RA into naive and memory.

The chain employs TRBV29-1 and TRBJ2-3; unclear D gene. The clonotype comes from a man younger than 30 in good health. Source material: naive CD4+ T cells sorted from blood. The subset denotes: CD45RA+ positively selected. The DNA for the CDR3 is TGCAGCGTTGTGAGCCTAGACACAGATACGCAGTATTTT. Translated, it gives CSVVSLDTDTQYF.